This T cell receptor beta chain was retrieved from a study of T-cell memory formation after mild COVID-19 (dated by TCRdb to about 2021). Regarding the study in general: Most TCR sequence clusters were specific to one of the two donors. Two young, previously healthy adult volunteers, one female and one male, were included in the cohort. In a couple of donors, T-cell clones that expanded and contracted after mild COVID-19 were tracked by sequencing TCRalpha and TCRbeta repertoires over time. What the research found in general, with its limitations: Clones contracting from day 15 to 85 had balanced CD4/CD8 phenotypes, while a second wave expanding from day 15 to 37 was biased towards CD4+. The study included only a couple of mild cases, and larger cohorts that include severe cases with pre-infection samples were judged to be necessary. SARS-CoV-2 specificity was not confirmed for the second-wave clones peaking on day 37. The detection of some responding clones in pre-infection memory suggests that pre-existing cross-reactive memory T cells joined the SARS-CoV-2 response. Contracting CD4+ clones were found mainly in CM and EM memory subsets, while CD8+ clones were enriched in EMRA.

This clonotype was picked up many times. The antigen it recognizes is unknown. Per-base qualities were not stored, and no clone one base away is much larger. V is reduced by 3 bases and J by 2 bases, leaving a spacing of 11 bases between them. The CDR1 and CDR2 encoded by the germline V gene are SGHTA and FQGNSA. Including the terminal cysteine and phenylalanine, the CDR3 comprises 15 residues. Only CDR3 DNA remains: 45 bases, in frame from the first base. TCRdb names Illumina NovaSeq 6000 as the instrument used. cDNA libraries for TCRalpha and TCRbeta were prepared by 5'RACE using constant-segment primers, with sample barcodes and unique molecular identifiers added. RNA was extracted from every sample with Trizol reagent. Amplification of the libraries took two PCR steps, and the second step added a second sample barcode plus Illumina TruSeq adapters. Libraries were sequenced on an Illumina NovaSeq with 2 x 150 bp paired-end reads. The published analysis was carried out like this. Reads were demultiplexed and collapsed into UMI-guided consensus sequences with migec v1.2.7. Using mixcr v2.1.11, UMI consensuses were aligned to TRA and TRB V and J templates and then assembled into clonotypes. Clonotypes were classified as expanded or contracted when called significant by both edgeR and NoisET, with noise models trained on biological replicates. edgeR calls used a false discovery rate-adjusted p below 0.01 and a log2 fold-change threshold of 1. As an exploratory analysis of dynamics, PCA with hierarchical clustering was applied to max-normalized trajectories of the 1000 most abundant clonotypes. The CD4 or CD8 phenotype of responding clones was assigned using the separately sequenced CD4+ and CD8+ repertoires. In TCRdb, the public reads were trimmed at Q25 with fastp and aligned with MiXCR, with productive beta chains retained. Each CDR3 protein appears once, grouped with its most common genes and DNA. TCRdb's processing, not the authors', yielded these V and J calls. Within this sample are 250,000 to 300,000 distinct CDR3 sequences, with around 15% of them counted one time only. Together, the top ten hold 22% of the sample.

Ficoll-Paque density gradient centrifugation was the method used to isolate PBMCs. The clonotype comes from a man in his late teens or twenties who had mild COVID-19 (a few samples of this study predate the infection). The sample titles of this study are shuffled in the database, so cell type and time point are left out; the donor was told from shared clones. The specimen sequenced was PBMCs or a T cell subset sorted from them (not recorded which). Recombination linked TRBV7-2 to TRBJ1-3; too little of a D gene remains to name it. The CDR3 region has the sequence CASSFQFGAGNTIYF. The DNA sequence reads TGTGCCAGCAGCTTCCAGTTTGGGGCTGGAAACACCATATATTTT.